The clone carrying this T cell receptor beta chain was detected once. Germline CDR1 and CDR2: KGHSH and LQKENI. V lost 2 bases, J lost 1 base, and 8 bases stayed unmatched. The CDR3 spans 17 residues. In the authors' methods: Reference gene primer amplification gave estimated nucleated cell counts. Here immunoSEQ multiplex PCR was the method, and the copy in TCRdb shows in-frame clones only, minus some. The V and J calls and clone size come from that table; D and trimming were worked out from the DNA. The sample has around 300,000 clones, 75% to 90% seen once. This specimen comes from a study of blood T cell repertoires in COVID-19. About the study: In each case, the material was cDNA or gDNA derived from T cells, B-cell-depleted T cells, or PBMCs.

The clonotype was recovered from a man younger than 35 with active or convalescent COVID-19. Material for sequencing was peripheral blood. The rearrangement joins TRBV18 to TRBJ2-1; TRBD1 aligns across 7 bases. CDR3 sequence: CASSPTSTGISYNEQFF. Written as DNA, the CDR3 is TGTGCCAGCTCACCAACCTCGACAGGGATATCCTACAATGAGCAGTTCTTC.